Listed here are 14 T cell receptor beta chains from one sample, sequenced in a study of blood T cells in healthy people across ages. For the second PCR, which ran for about 7 to 11 cycles, a sample-barcoded 5' primer and a J-beta primer mix were used. From the 5' RACE reads, TCRdb called clonotypes with MiXCR, one entry per CDR3 protein. This sample has 650,000 to 800,000 distinct CDR3 sequences, with 44% found just once. Sequencing was done on a sample of blood. These receptors came from a man between 60 and 70 years old in good health.

The table lists this clonotype with a few counts. The genes are TRBV12-3 or TRBV12-4 and TRBJ2-4; unclear D gene. CDR3 length: 12 residues. Trimming took 10 bases from V and 1 from J, leaving 8 bases between them. Written as DNA, the CDR3 is TGTGCCACCGGTGGGGCCAAAAACATTCAGTACTTC. Translating gives CATGGAKNIQYF.

This rearrangement joins TRBV7-2 to TRBJ2-2; no clear D gene. Germline CDR1 and CDR2: SGHTA and FQGNSA. The V end lost 5 bases, the J end lost 5 bases, and 9 bases lay between the germline ends. This CDR3 region has 13 residues. CDR3 nucleotides: TGTGCCAGCAGCCCGCATCAGACCGGGGAGCTGTTTTTT. Encoded protein: CASSPHQTGELFF.

V gene TRBV24-1 combines with J gene TRBJ2-7, with D possibly being TRBD1 (5 bases). Germline loops: CDR1 KGHDR, CDR2 SFDVKD. The CDR3 has 15 residues. Trimming removed 4 bases at V and 1 base at J, with 13 bases between. The CDR3 DNA follows: TGTGCCACCAGTGACCGGACAAGGGGTTCCTACGAGCAGTACTTC. It is translated as CATSDRTRGSYEQYF.

As concerns this clonotype: Its ends do not fully match the called genes, so a read error is possible. CDR3 DNA: TGTGCCAGCGGCTTGTCACAGATCTACGGGCAGTACTTC. Its protein product is CASGLSQIYGQYF. The chain recombines TRBV13 with TRBJ2-5; D is uncertain. The germline V gene has CDR1 PRHDT and CDR2 FYEKMQ (reference sequence). The CDR3 has 13 amino acids.

V and J are TRBV15 and TRBJ2-7; weak D call: TRBD2 (6 bases). V was cut by 4 bases and J by 2 bases, with 12 bases left in between. Germline V CDR1 and CDR2: LNHNV, YYDKDF (reference sequence). This CDR3 region has 14 residues. The CDR3 sequence is CATSKRTGAYEQYF. The DNA of the CDR3 is TGTGCCACCAGCAAACGGACGGGGGCCTACGAGCAGTACTTC.

V is TRBV10-3 and J is TRBJ1-1; D is undetermined. Germline V CDR1 and CDR2: ENHRY, SYGVKD. The CDR3 is 16 residues long. V lost 0 bases and J lost 2, with 13 bases in between. The CDR3 reads CAISESDVRANTEAFF. CDR3 nucleotide sequence: TGTGCCATCAGTGAGTCGGATGTTAGGGCTAACACTGAAGCTTTCTTT.

Concerning this clonotype: The junction does not match germline at one end; this may be a read error. The chain employs TRBV5-1 and TRBJ2-5; D is possibly TRBD2 (5 bases). The germline V gene encodes CDR1 SGHRS and CDR2 YFSETQ. The CDR3 loop spans 14 amino acids. The CDR3 reads CASSLSTNQETQYF. The CDR3 DNA follows: TGTGCCAGCAGCTTGTCGACTAACCAAGAGACCCAGTACTTC.

The chain combines TRBV2 with TRBJ1-5; TRBD1 is a possible D gene (5 bases). Germline V gene sequence: CDR1 SNHLY, CDR2 FYNNEI. Trimming pared 4 bases from V and 3 bases from J, leaving 10 bases between. The CDR3 length is 14 residues. The CDR3 sequence is CASSVGGFNQPQHF. For the CDR3, the DNA is TGTGCCAGCAGTGTCGGGGGGTTCAATCAGCCCCAGCATTTT. Combining the CDR3 with reference TRBV2 and TRBJ1-5 gives the whole variable domain EPEVTQTPSHQVTQMGQEVILRCVPISNHLYFYWYRQILGQKVEFLVSFYNNEISEKSEIFDDQFSVERPDGSNFTLKIRSTKLEDSAMYFCASSVGGFNQPQHFGDGTRLSIL.

This clonotype has a single count. The rearrangement uses TRBV19 and TRBJ2-6; D tentatively fits TRBD1 or TRBD2 (5 bases each). Trimming cost V 0 bases and J 1 base, with 7 bases left between them. The CDR3 runs 16 residues. Germline V gene lookup returns CDR1 LNHDA and CDR2 SQIVND (reference sequence). CDR3 protein: CASSIDEGSGANVLTF. As DNA, the CDR3 is TGTGCCAGTAGTATAGATGAGGGGTCTGGGGCCAACGTCCTGACTTTC.

The gene calls are TRBV9 and TRBJ2-1, with TRBD2 matching over 7 bases. The CDR3 is made up of 19 amino acids. CDR1 and CDR2 (germline): SGDLS, YYNGEE. Losses at the gene ends were 0 bases for V and 1 base for J; bases not matched to a gene: 13. The CDR3 sequence is CASSVGPGGRFRSYNEQFF. The CDR3 nucleotides are TGTGCCAGCAGCGTAGGTCCGGGGGGAAGGTTTAGGTCCTACAATGAGCAGTTCTTC. Full variable domain (missing parts from reference TRBV9 and TRBJ2-1): DSGVTQTPKHLITATGQRVTLRCSPRSGDLSVYWYQQSLDQGLQFLIQYYNGEERAKGNILERFSAQQFPDLHSELNLSSLELGDSALYFCASSVGPGGRFRSYNEQFFGPGTRLTVL.

The chain combines TRBV12-3 or TRBV12-4 with TRBJ2-5; 12 positions agree with TRBD2. This CDR3 spans 15 amino acids. V lost 6 bases and J lost 11; bases outside the gene matches: 13. In DNA form, the CDR3 reads TGTGCCAGCAGACCTACTAGCGGGGGGACCAATGAGCAGTACTTC. Residues: CASRPTSGGTNEQYF.

This clonotype was seen a handful of times. The chain carries TRBV29-1 and TRBJ2-2, with 12 bases that match TRBD1. Germline values: CDR1 SQVTM, CDR2 ANQGSEA. Trimming cost V 1 base and J 3 bases; bases outside gene matches: 3. CDR3 length equals 16 residues. The CDR3 DNA reads as TGCAGCGTTGAAGGGGACAGGGGGCCTTACACCGGGGAGCTGTTTTTT. Translating it yields CSVEGDRGPYTGELFF.

This clonotype has ten or more counts. A much more abundant neighbour one base away suggests this may be a read error. CDR3 sequence: CASSDPSGAQGGNEQYF. Here the CDR3 DNA reads TGTGCCAGCAGTGACCCATCAGGGGCTCAAGGTGGCAATGAGCAGTACTTC. The rearrangement joins TRBV2 to TRBJ2-5, with D maybe TRBD1 (6 bases). Trimming shortened V by 3 bases and J by 11 bases, and 28 bases separated the two germline ends. Germline lookup yields CDR1 SNHLY and CDR2 FYNNEI. There are 17 residues in the CDR3.

This clonotype occurred a few times. The J gene is TRBJ2-3, the V gene TRBV10-3; D is possibly TRBD1 (5 bases). The CDR3 runs 16 residues. CDR1 is ENHRY and CDR2 is SYGVKD in the germline V gene. Between the trimmed V and J ends, which lost 3 bases and 6 bases, there was a span of 19 bases. The CDR3: CAISEATGGHKDTQYF. The CDR3 DNA is TGTGCCATCAGTGAAGCAACAGGTGGGCACAAGGATACGCAGTATTTT.